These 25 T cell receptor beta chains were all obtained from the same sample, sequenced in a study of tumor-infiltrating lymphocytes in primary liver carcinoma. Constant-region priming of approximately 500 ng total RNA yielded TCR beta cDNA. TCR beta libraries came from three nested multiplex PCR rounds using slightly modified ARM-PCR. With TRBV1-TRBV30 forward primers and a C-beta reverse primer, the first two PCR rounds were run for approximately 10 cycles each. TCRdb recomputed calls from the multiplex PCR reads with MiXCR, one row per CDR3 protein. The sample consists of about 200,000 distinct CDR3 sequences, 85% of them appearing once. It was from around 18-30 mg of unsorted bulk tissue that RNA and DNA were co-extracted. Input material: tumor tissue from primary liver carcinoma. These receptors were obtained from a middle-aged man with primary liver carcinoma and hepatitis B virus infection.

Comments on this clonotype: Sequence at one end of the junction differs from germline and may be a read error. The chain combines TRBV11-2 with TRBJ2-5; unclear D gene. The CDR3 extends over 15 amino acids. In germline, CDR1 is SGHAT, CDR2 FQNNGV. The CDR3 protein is CASSPRSTPGVTQNF. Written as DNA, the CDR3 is TGTGCCAGCAGCCCCCGGTCAACCCCAGGAGTGACCCAGAACTTC.

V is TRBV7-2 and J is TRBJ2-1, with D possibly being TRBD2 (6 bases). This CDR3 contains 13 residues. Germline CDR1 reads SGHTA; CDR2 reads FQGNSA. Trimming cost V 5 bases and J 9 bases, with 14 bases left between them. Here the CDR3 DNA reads TGTACCAGCAGCAGCGGGTCTATAGGTGAGCAGTTCTTC. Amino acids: CTSSSGSIGEQFF.

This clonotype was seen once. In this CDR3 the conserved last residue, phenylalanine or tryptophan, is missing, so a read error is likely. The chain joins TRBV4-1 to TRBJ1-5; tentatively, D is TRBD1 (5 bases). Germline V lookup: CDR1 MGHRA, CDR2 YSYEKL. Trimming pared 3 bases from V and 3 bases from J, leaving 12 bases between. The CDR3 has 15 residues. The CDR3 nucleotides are TGCGCCAGCAGCCAGGAGACAGTGAACAATCAGCCCCAGCATTCT. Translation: CASSQETVNNQPQHS.

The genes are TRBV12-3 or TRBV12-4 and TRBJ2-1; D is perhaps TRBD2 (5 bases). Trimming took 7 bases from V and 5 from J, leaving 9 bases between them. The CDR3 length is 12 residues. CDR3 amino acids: CASNDYNNEQFF. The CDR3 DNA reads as TGTGCCAGCAATGACTATAACAATGAGCAGTTCTTC.

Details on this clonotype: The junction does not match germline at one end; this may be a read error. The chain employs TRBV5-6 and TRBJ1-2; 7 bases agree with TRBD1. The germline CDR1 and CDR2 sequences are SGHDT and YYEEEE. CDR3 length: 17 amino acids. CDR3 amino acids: CSSSSGTEIAWGYGYTF. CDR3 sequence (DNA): TGTTCCAGCAGCTCCGGGACAGAGATAGCTTGGGGGTATGGCTACACCTTC.

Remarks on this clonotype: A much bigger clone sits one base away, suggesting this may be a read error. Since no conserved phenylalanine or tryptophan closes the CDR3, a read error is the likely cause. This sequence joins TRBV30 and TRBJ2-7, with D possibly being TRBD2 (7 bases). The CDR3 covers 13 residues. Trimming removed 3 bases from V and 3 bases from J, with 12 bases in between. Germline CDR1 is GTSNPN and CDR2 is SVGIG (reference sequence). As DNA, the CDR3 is TGTGCCTGGAGGGCGGGGGCAAGCTACGAGCAGTACTTA. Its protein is CAWRAGASYEQYL.

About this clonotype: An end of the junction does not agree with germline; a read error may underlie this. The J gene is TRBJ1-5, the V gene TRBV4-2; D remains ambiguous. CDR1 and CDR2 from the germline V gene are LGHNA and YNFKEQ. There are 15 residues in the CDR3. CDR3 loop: CVSSQDARANQPQHF. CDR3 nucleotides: TGTGTCAGCAGCCAAGATGCCAGAGCCAATCAGCCCCAGCATTTT.

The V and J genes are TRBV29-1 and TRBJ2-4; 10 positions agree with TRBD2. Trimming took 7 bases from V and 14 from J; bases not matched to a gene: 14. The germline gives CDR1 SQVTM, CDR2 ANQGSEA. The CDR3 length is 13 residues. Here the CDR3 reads CSAVHGTSGTKYF. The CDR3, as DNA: TGCAGCGCTGTTCACGGAACTAGCGGGACTAAGTACTTC. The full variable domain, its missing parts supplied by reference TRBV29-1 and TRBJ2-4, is SAVISQKPSRDICQRGTSLTIQCQVDSQVTMMFWYRQQPGQSLTLIATANQGSEATYESGFVIDKFPISRPNLTFSTLTVSNMSPEDSSIYLCSAVHGTSGTKYFGAGTRLSVL.

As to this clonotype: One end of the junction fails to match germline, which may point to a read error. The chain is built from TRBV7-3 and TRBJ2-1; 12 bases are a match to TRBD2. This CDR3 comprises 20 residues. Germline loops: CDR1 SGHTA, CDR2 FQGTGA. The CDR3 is CPSSLTSGLAGGPGHNEQFF. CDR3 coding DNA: TGTCCCAGCAGCTTAACTAGCGGTCTAGCGGGAGGGCCGGGCCACAATGAGCAATTCTTC.

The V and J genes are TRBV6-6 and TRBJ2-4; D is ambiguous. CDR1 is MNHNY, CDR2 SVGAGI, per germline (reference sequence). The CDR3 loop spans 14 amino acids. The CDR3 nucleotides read TGTGTAAGCAGCCCCGGCCAAGCCAAAAACATTCAGTACTTC. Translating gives CVSSPGQAKNIQYF.

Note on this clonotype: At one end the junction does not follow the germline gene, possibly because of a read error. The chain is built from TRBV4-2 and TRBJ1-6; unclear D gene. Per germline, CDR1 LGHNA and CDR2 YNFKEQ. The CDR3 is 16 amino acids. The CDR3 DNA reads TGTGCCAGCAGCCAAGAGGTGTCAGGAGGAGATTCGCCCCTCCACTTT. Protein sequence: CASSQEVSGGDSPLHF.

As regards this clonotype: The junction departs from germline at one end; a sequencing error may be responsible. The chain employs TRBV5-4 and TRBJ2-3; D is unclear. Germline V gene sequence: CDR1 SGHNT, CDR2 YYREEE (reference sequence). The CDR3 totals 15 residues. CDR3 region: CASTSFVASTDTRCF. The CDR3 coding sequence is TGTGCTAGCACCTCCTTCGTAGCTTCCACAGATACGCGGTGTTTT.

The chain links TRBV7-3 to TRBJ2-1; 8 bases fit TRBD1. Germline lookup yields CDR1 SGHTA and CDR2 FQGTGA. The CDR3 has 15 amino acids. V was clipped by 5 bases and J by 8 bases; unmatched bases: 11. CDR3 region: CASSPGTGSRDEQFF. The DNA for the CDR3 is TGTGCCAGCAGCCCCGGGACAGGTTCCCGGGATGAGCAGTTCTTC.

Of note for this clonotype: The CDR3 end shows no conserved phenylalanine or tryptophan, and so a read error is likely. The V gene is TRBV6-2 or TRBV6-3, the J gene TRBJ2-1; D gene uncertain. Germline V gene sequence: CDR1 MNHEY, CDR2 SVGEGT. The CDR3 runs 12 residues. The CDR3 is CASCYWLNEQFL. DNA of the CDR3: TGTGCCAGCTGTTACTGGCTGAATGAGCAGTTCTTA.

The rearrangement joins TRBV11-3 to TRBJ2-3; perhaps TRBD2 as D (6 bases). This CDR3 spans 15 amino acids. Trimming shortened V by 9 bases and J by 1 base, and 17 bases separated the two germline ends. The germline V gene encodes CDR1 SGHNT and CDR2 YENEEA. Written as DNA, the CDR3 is TGTGCCAGTTGTCCTGGGGGAGGTGGCACAGATACGCAGTATTTT. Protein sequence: CASCPGGGGTDTQYF.

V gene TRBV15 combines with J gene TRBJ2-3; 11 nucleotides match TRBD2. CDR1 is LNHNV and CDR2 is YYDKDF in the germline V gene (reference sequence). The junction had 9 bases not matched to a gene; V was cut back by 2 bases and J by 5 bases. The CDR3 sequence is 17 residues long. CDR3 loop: CATSRPTPGTSGDTQYF. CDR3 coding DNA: TGTGCCACCAGCAGACCCACCCCGGGGACTAGCGGAGATACGCAGTATTTT.

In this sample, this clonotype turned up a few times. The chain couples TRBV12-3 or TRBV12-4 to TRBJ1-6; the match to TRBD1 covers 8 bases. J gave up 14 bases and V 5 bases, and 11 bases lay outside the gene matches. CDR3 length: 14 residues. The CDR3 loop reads CASSLAGGKASLHF. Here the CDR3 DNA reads TGTGCCAGCAGTCTCGCAGGGGGCAAGGCATCCCTCCACTTT.

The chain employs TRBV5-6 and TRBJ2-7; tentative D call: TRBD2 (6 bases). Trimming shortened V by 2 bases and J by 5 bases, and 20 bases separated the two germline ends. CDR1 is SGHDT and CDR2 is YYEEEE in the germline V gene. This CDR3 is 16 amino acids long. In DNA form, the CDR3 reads TGTGCCAGCAGCTTAGAACTAGTGGGAGGTCCCCACGAGCAGTACTTC. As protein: CASSLELVGGPHEQYF.

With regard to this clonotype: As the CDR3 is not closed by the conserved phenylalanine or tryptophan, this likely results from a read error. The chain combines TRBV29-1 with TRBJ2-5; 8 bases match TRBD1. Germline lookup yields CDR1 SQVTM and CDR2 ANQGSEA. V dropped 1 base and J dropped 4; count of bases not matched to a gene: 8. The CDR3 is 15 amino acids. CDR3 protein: CSVEADRERAETQYC. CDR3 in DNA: TGCAGCGTTGAAGCGGACAGGGAGAGAGCAGAGACCCAGTACTGC.

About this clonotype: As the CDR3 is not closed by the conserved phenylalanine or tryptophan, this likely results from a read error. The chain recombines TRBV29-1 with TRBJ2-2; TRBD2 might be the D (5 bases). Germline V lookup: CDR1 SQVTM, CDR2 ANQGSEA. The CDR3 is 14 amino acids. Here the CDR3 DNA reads TGCAGCGTTTCCAGGCCGGGGAACATCGGGGAGCTGTTTCTT. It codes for CSVSRPGNIGELFL.

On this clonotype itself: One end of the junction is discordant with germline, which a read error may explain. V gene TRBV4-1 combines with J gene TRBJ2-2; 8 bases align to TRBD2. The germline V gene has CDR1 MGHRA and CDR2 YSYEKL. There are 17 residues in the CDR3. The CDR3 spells CASSQDRAGENTGELFF. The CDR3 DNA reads TGCGCCAGTAGCCAAGATAGAGCGGGAGAGAACACCGGGGAGCTGTTTTTT.

The CDR3 region is CSVDGGPMEAFF. In nucleotides, the CDR3 is TGCAGCGTTGACGGGGGTCCTATGGAGGCTTTCTTT. This chain uses TRBV29-1 with TRBJ1-1; D perhaps matches TRBD1 (5 bases). There are 12 residues in the CDR3. CDR1 is SQVTM and CDR2 is ANQGSEA in the germline V gene. Trimming removed 3 bases at V and 11 bases at J, with 16 bases between. Full variable domain (outside the CDR3, taken from reference TRBV29-1 and TRBJ1-1): SAVISQKPSRDICQRGTSLTIQCQVDSQVTMMFWYRQQPGQSLTLIATANQGSEATYESGFVIDKFPISRPNLTFSTLTVSNMSPEDSSIYLCSVDGGPMEAFFGQGTRLTVV.

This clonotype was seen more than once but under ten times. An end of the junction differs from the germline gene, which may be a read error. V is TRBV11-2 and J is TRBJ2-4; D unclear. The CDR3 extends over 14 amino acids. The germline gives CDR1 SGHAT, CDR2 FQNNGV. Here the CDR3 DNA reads TGTACCAGCAGCTTAGAAGGATACAAAAACATTCAGTACTTC. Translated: CTSSLEGYKNIQYF.

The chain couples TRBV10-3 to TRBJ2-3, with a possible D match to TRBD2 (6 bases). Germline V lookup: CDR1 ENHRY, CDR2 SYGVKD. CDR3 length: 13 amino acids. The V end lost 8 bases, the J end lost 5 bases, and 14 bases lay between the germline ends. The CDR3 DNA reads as TGTGCCATCGGGGAGGAGTACAGAGATACGCAGTATTTT. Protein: CAIGEEYRDTQYF.

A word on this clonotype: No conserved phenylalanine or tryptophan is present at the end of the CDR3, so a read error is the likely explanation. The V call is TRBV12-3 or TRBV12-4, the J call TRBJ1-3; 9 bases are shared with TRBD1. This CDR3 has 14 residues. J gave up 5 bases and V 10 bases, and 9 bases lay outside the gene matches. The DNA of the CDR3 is TGTGCCACCCACAGGGGGCTCCATCGAAACACCATATATTAT. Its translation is CATHRGLHRNTIYY.